This T cell receptor beta chain comes out of a study of shared clonotypes between healthy human individuals. Study results and caveats: Between a handful of donors, naive CD4 clonotypes were shared at a level of around 4.8%. Among non-shared clonotypes, generation probabilities were lower than among those shared by all four donors.

The donor cohort consisted entirely of Caucasian adults residing in Nashville, Tennessee. CD4+ cells yielded CD45RA+ naive and CD45RA-negative memory subsets. This clone was seen repeatedly, ten times or more. Its specificity is unknown. In germline, CDR1 is GTSNPN, CDR2 SVGIG (reference sequence). V dropped 5 bases and J dropped 0 bases, with 10 bases sitting between them. The CDR3 totals 13 residues. Sequencing was performed with immunoSEQ multiplex PCR; in TCRdb, only in-frame clones are kept and a portion is missing. The table has over a million clones, approximately 80% seen once. The TCR sequence derives from a man aged 18-30 years in good health. Some clones in this sample may be carry-over from other donors' samples. Sequencing was performed on memory CD4+ T cells from PBMCs. Regarding subset: CD45RA-negative fraction. The chain is built from TRBV30 and TRBJ1-1; no reliable D call. The CDR3 sequence: CAWRMNMNTEAFF. In nucleotides, the CDR3 is TGTGCCTGGCGGATGAACATGAACACTGAAGCTTTCTTT. Combining the CDR3 with reference TRBV30 and TRBJ1-1 gives the whole variable domain SQTIHQWPATLVQPVGSPLSLECTVEGTSNPNLYWYRQAAGRGLQLLFYSVGIGQISSEVPQNLSASRPQDRQFILSSKKLLLSDSGFYLCAWRMNMNTEAFFGQGTRLTVV.